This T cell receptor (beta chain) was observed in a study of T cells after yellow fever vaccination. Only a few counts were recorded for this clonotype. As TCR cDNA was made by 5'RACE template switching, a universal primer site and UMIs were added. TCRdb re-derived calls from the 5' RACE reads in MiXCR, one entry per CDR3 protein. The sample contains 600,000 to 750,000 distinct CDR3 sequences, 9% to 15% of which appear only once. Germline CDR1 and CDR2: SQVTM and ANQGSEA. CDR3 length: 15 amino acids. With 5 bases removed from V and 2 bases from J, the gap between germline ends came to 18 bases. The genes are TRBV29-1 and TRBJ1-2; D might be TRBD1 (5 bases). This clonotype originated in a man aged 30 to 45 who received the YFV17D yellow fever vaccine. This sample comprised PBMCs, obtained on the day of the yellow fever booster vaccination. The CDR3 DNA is TGCAGCGTTTTAGGGAACCTGGGGCAGAACTATGGCTACACCTTC. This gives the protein CSVLGNLGQNYGYTF.